Shown below are 22 T cell receptor beta chains from a single sample sequenced in a study of CD8 T cells in Susac syndrome. Random-hexamer reverse transcription was applied to roughly 0.5 to 1 ug RNA. Each CDR3 protein is one row after TCRdb ran MiXCR on the immunoSEQ multiplex PCR reads. Of about 90,000 distinct CDR3 sequences in the sample, about 96% were seen once. The specimen sequenced was CD8+ T cells from PBMCs. The receptor source for this set is a human donor with Susac syndrome.

This rearrangement joins TRBV6-5 to TRBJ2-6; no reliable D call. The CDR3 runs 19 residues. Germline V gene lookup returns CDR1 MNHEY and CDR2 SVGAGI. V was clipped by 2 bases and J by 2 bases, with 19 bases between them. CDR3: CASSYAYLLEEAGANVLTF. The CDR3 bases are TGTGCCAGCAGTTACGCCTACCTTCTTGAGGAAGCTGGGGCCAACGTCCTGACTTTC.

This clonotype was counted once. The J gene is TRBJ1-5, the V gene TRBV5-4; TRBD1 is a possible D gene (5 bases). The length of the CDR3 is 15 residues. The V gene's germline CDR1 is SGHNT and CDR2 YYREEE (reference sequence). Trimming removed 2 bases at V and 5 bases at J, with 14 bases between. The DNA for the CDR3 is TGTGCCAGCAGCTTTGGTACCGGGGCTGATCAGCCCCAGCATTTT. Protein: CASSFGTGADQPQHF.

This rearrangement joins TRBV28 to TRBJ2-4; 8 bases are a match to TRBD1. The germline gives CDR1 MDHEN, CDR2 SYDVKM. J gave up 4 bases and V 3 bases, and 5 bases lay outside the gene matches. This CDR3 has 15 residues. The chain's CDR3 is CASSFGQGAKNIQYF. Here the CDR3 DNA reads TGTGCCAGCAGTTTCGGTCAGGGGGCGAAAAACATTCAGTACTTC.

This clonotype came up once. The chain carries TRBV5-6 and TRBJ2-1; 9 bases are a match to TRBD1. The CDR3 extends over 15 amino acids. V shed 1 base and J 5 bases; nucleotides not matched to a gene: 4. Germline-derived CDR1 and CDR2 are SGHDT and YYEEEE. CDR3 nucleotide sequence: TGTGCCAGCAGCTTGTGGGACAGGGAACACAATGAGCAGTTCTTC. It yields the protein CASSLWDREHNEQFF. Together with reference TRBV5-6 and TRBJ2-1, the CDR3 gives the full variable domain: DAGVTQSPTHLIKTRGQQVTLRCSPKSGHDTVSWYQQALGQGPQFIFQYYEEEERQRGNFPDRFSGHQFPNYSSELNVNALLLGDSALYLCASSLWDREHNEQFFGPGTRLTVL.

V and J are TRBV5-4 and TRBJ2-7; D is possibly TRBD1 or TRBD2 (7 bases each). The CDR3 extends over 15 amino acids. Trimming removed 5 bases from V and 6 bases from J, with 21 bases in between. Per germline, CDR1 SGHNT and CDR2 YYREEE (reference sequence). The CDR3: CASSRGAGGAREQYF. In DNA form, the CDR3 reads TGTGCCAGCAGTCGCGGGGCAGGGGGGGCACGCGAGCAGTACTTC.

This sequence joins TRBV20-1 and TRBJ1-2; 11 bases map to TRBD1. V lost 5 bases, J lost 2 bases, and 7 bases stayed unmatched. Germline assignment: CDR1 DFQATT and CDR2 SNEGSKA (reference sequence). CDR3 length: 15 amino acids. The CDR3 bases are TGCAGTGCTGACCGGGACAGGGGGGAGAACTATGGCTACACCTTC. It is translated as CSADRDRGENYGYTF.

The rearrangement links TRBV5-4 to TRBJ2-5, with no clear D. With 0 bases removed from V and 2 bases from J, the gap between germline ends came to 8 bases. Germline V CDR1 and CDR2: SGHNT, YYREEE (reference sequence). The CDR3 has 14 residues. The CDR3 spells CASSLGNAQETQYF. In nucleotides, the CDR3 is TGTGCCAGCAGCTTGGGAAACGCACAAGAGACCCAGTACTTC.

The chain recombines TRBV20-1 with TRBJ1-5, with TRBD1 matching 10 bases. V was clipped by 4 bases and J by 4 bases; unmatched bases: 16. The CDR3 has 18 residues. Germline CDR1 is DFQATT and CDR2 is SNEGSKA (reference sequence). CDR3 sequence reads: CSAKGTGDFFAGNQPQHF. CDR3 coding DNA: TGCAGTGCTAAAGGGACAGGGGATTTTTTTGCGGGAAATCAGCCCCAGCATTTT.

This clonotype was recorded once. V gene TRBV27 combines with J gene TRBJ1-5; no definite D call. V was clipped by 3 bases and J by 10 bases, with 10 bases between them. Germline V gives CDR1 MNHEY, CDR2 SMNVEV (reference sequence). This CDR3 has 12 amino acids. The CDR3 spells CASSFLEGPQHF. The CDR3 nucleotides read TGTGCCAGCAGTTTCCTCGAGGGCCCCCAGCATTTT.

CDR3 protein: CSGSETGEVTGELFF. The CDR3 region has the DNA TGCAGTGGTTCGGAGACAGGGGAGGTCACCGGGGAGCTGTTTTTT. The chain links TRBV20-1 to TRBJ2-2, with 8 bases fitting TRBD1. Germline V lookup: CDR1 DFQATT, CDR2 SNEGSKA (reference sequence). This CDR3 spans 15 amino acids. The junction had 11 bases not matched to a gene; V was cut back by 7 bases and J by 4 bases.

V usage is TRBV20-1 and J usage is TRBJ1-6; TRBD1 agrees at 9 bases. Per the germline V gene, CDR1 is DFQATT and CDR2 is SNEGSKA (reference sequence). The CDR3 runs 14 residues. The CDR3 here is CSSNRGQQNSPLHF. The CDR3 DNA sequence: TGCAGCTCTAACAGGGGGCAACAGAATTCACCCCTCCACTTT.

This clonotype was found once. The rearrangement uses TRBV28 and TRBJ2-2; TRBD1 might be the D (6 bases). Trimming removed 8 bases at V and 2 bases at J, with 12 bases between. CDR3 length equals 14 residues. Germline loops: CDR1 MDHEN, CDR2 SYDVKM. CDR3 protein: CASQQGQNTGELFF. The DNA for the CDR3 is TGTGCCAGCCAACAGGGCCAAAACACCGGGGAGCTGTTTTTT. Based on the CDR3 plus reference TRBV28 and TRBJ2-2, the full variable domain is DVKVTQSSRYLVKRTGEKVFLECVQDMDHENMFWYRQDPGLGLRLIYFSYDVKMKEKGDIPEGYSVSREKKERFSLILESASTNQTSMYLCASQQGQNTGELFFGEGSRLTVL.

CDR3 protein: CASRKSPQETQYF. CDR3 DNA: TGTGCCAGCAGGAAATCGCCGCAAGAGACCCAGTACTTC. The rearrangement links TRBV7-8 to TRBJ2-5; D remains unclear. CDR3 size: 13 residues. The germline V and J ends were trimmed by 6 bases and 2 bases, with 10 bases remaining between them. Germline V lookup: CDR1 SGHVS, CDR2 FQNEAQ.

The chain couples TRBV6-5 to TRBJ1-5; D gene ambiguous. The CDR3 totals 15 residues. The ends were cut back, 0 bases at V and 2 bases at J, with 8 bases in the middle. CDR1 and CDR2 from the germline V gene are MNHEY and SVGAGI. DNA for the CDR3: TGTGCCAGCAGTTACTCGCCTGGGGGCAATCAGCCCCAGCATTTT. This sequence encodes CASSYSPGGNQPQHF.

This clonotype is a singleton in its sample. The chain recombines TRBV30 with TRBJ2-7, with D uncertain. V was trimmed by 0 bases and J by 4 bases, leaving 10 bases between them. In germline, CDR1 is GTSNPN, CDR2 SVGIG (reference sequence). The CDR3 totals 13 residues. This CDR3 is CAWSVSSVYEQYF. In DNA, the CDR3 is TGTGCCTGGAGTGTATCCTCGGTATACGAGCAGTACTTC.

This clonotype was seen a few times. The CDR3 loop reads CASSHGQGAYEQYF. The CDR3, as DNA: TGTGCCAGCAGCCACGGACAGGGGGCCTACGAGCAGTACTTC. The gene calls are TRBV5-6 and TRBJ2-7; TRBD1 matches at 10 bases. CDR1 and CDR2 (germline): SGHDT, YYEEEE. V shed 4 bases, J shed 2 bases, and the junction held 3 bases outside the gene matches. This CDR3 spans 14 amino acids.

The gene calls are TRBV5-6 and TRBJ1-2; a possible D gene is TRBD1 (6 bases). The CDR3 has 14 amino acids. Trimming removed 5 bases at V and 6 bases at J, with 17 bases between. The germline V gene encodes CDR1 SGHDT and CDR2 YYEEEE. The CDR3 spells CASRQSGGANGYTF. The CDR3 nucleotides read TGTGCCAGCAGACAATCTGGGGGCGCGAATGGCTACACCTTC.

Concerning this clonotype itself: Germline and junction disagree at one end, which may indicate a read error. This chain connects TRBV7-9 to TRBJ1-1; the D gene is possibly TRBD1 (6 bases). Per the germline V gene, CDR1 is SEHNR and CDR2 is FQNEAQ (reference sequence). The CDR3 consists of 13 residues. The chain's CDR3 is CASSLQGNSEAFF. CDR3 DNA: TGTGCCAGCAGCTTACAGGGGAACTCTGAAGCTTTCTTT.

The chain combines TRBV15 with TRBJ1-1; D is possibly TRBD1 (5 bases). Germline-derived CDR1 and CDR2 are LNHNV and YYDKDF (reference sequence). Trimming pared 2 bases from V and 0 bases from J, leaving 10 bases between. There are 15 residues in the CDR3. The CDR3 DNA follows: TGTGCCACCAGCAGAATTGGGGGAATGAACACTGAAGCTTTCTTT. Its protein is CATSRIGGMNTEAFF.

The chain uses TRBV28 and TRBJ1-1; D call uncertain. The V end was cut by 5 bases, the J end by 4 bases, with 11 bases between. CDR3 size: 13 residues. Germline CDR1 and CDR2: MDHEN and SYDVKM. The CDR3 sequence: CASSPPPFTEAFF. CDR3 nucleotide sequence: TGTGCCAGCAGTCCCCCCCCCTTCACTGAAGCTTTCTTT.

The chain joins TRBV4-3 to TRBJ1-1, with a tentative D call TRBD1 (5 bases). V was shortened by 0 bases and J by 4 bases, with 12 bases between the two germline ends. Germline V gives CDR1 LGHNA, CDR2 YSLEER. The CDR3 totals 15 residues. DNA for the CDR3: TGCGCCAGCAGCCAAGAATCGAGGGGATCCACTGAAGCTTTCTTT. Protein sequence: CASSQESRGSTEAFF.

The chain couples TRBV5-4 to TRBJ2-7; D is unclear. Trimming removed 3 bases from V and 0 bases from J, with 10 bases in between. Germline CDR1 reads SGHNT; CDR2 reads YYREEE (reference sequence). CDR3 length: 14 amino acids. CDR3 amino acids: CASSWSRNSYEQYF. The CDR3 coding sequence is TGTGCCAGCAGCTGGAGTAGGAACTCCTACGAGCAGTACTTC.